This T cell receptor (beta chain) was captured by sequencing in a study of shared clonotypes between healthy human individuals. Replicate sorted-subset PCRs were loaded with around 220 ng DNA, 29,000 or so T cell genomes. The protocol was immunoSEQ multiplex PCR, while the TCRdb copy is restricted to in-frame clones and leaves out a portion. The table includes about 1 million clones, under 80% detected once. In the case of this clone: The target antigen is unknown.

Per germline, CDR1 GTSNPN and CDR2 SVGIG (reference sequence). The CDR3 has 15 residues. V dropped 6 bases and J dropped 1 base, with 17 bases sitting between them. Points from the study as a whole: A handful of donors shared around 5.2% of their naive CD4 clonotypes. The authors expected sequencing depth to affect clonotype sharing among donors.

The chain combines TRBV30 with TRBJ2-3; D gene unclear. The sequence was obtained from a man aged 18 to 29 in good health. The material sequenced was memory CD4+ T cells sorted from blood. The subset was: CD45RA-negative fraction. CDR3 nucleotides: TGTGCCTGCCAGAGACGGTTGGGTGGCACAGATACGCAGTATTTT. Translated: CACQRRLGGTDTQYF.